The 11 T cell receptor beta chains reported below all come from one sample, sequenced in a study of T cell responses to AZD1222 COVID-19 vaccine. Sequenced by immunoSEQ multiplex PCR; TCRdb stores in-frame clones only, minus some. Of some 120,000 clones listed, 80% to 90% are singletons. Sequenced here: peripheral blood, sampled on day 0 of AZD1222 vaccination. The origin of the receptors is an adult in good health.

The chain carries TRBV9 and TRBJ2-1; 14 bases agree with TRBD2. V shed 4 bases and J 5 bases; nucleotides not matched to a gene: 5. CDR3 size: 16 residues. The germline V gene encodes CDR1 SGDLS and CDR2 YYNGEE. CDR3 bases: TGTGCCAGCAGCCCCAGACTAGCGGGAGGGGACAATGAGCAGTTCTTC. Protein product: CASSPRLAGGDNEQFF.

The genes are TRBV6-2 or TRBV6-3 and TRBJ1-5; maybe TRBD1 (5 bases). The V and J ends lost 6 bases and 8 bases respectively, with 17 bases between them. There are 14 residues in the CDR3. CDR1 is MNHEY and CDR2 is SVGEGT in the germline V gene. The CDR3 here is CASSPGPYRKPQHF. CDR3 nucleotide sequence: TGTGCCAGCAGCCCAGGGCCATATAGGAAGCCCCAGCATTTT.

The V and J genes are TRBV19 and TRBJ1-5; D gene unclear. The CDR3 is made up of 14 amino acids. Germline V gene data show CDR1 as LNHDA and CDR2 as SQIVND (reference sequence). Between the trimmed V and J ends, which lost 3 bases and 2 bases, there was a span of 8 bases. CDR3 bases: TGTGCCAGTAGTATCATCGCCGGCAATCAGCCCCAGCATTTT. Translating gives CASSIIAGNQPQHF.

The gene calls are TRBV4-1 and TRBJ1-4, with 7 positions matching TRBD1. The CDR3 has 16 amino acids. V shed 3 bases and J 1 base; nucleotides not matched to a gene: 5. The germline V gene has CDR1 MGHRA and CDR2 YSYEKL. The CDR3 is CASSQGAGGTNEKLFF. CDR3 DNA: TGCGCCAGCAGCCAGGGGGCAGGGGGAACTAATGAAAAACTGTTTTTT.

J is TRBJ2-3 and V is TRBV20-1; no reliable D call. CDR3 length: 11 amino acids. Per the germline V gene, CDR1 is DFQATT and CDR2 is SNEGSKA (reference sequence). The V and J ends lost 5 bases and 5 bases respectively, with 8 bases between them. The CDR3 DNA is TGCAGTGCTCGGAAGCTAGATACGCAGTATTTT. Encoded protein: CSARKLDTQYF.

The chain employs TRBV20-1 and TRBJ2-2, with D tentatively TRBD2 (5 bases). V lost 5 bases to trimming and J lost 11 bases, with 9 bases between them. The CDR3 is 10 residues long. Per germline, CDR1 DFQATT and CDR2 SNEGSKA (reference sequence). The CDR3 DNA sequence: TGCAGTGCTCGGACTGCCGAGCTGTTTTTT. Translated: CSARTAELFF.

The chain recombines TRBV11-2 with TRBJ2-7; 8 bases map to TRBD1. This CDR3 is built from 17 residues. Trimming at V came to 0 bases and at J to 6 bases, leaving 13 bases not matched to a gene. From germline, CDR1 is SGHAT and CDR2 FQNNGV. CDR3 bases: TGTGCCAGCAGCTTAGAGGATTCGAGACAGGGGCGCTCCGAGCAGTACTTC. Its protein is CASSLEDSRQGRSEQYF.

This clone was detected only a few times. The J gene is TRBJ1-1, the V gene TRBV7-9, with a weak D call TRBD1 (5 bases). The V and J ends lost 1 base and 0 bases respectively, with 6 bases between them. Per the germline V gene, CDR1 is SEHNR and CDR2 is FQNEAQ (reference sequence). The CDR3 has 14 amino acids. The CDR3 coding sequence is TGTGCCAGCAGCTTAGGGGGCGTGAACACTGAAGCTTTCTTT. Protein: CASSLGGVNTEAFF.

The genes are TRBV6-5 and TRBJ2-7, with a possible D match to TRBD1 (6 bases). CDR1 MNHEY and CDR2 SVGAGI come from the germline V gene. V lost 6 bases to trimming and J lost 4 bases, with 16 bases between them. The CDR3 sequence is 14 residues long. DNA for the CDR3: TGTGCCAGCAGCCCCGCACAGGGAATTTACGAGCAGTACTTC. The encoded protein is CASSPAQGIYEQYF.

This chain connects TRBV7-2 to TRBJ2-3; 7 bases line up with TRBD2. Trimming removed 0 bases from V and 0 bases from J; junction bases left unmatched: 12. Germline CDR1 and CDR2: SGHTA and FQGNSA. CDR3 length: 19 amino acids. CDR3 bases: TGTGCCAGCAGCTTAGCGTTAGCTAGCGGAGGGACTAGCACAGATACGCAGTATTTT. Its translation is CASSLALASGGTSTDTQYF.

The V and J genes are TRBV4-1 and TRBJ1-5; the D gene is possibly TRBD1 (5 bases). V lost 0 bases and J 2 bases, leaving 11 bases between the germline ends. The CDR3 covers 16 residues. The germline CDR1 and CDR2 sequences are MGHRA and YSYEKL. Here the CDR3 reads CASSQDRRAGNQPQHF. Written as DNA, the CDR3 is TGCGCCAGCAGCCAAGATCGCAGGGCCGGCAATCAGCCCCAGCATTTT.